The clone carrying this TCR beta chain was seen many times. Its antigen is unidentified. This record comes from a study of T cells in Graves' hyperthyroidism and ophthalmopathy. In germline, CDR1 is SNHLY, CDR2 FYNNEI. V was shortened by 8 bases and J by 4 bases, with 12 bases between the two germline ends. The CDR3 is 14 amino acids. Points from the study as a whole: Among thyroid clonotypes expanded above 0.001, most also appeared in blood. A median about 6.2 months before onset, the model predicted ophthalmopathy.

Amplification yielded TCR beta CDR3 regions, with RNA transcripts as the source. Carried out on the TCR CDR3, a first-round RT-PCR used the HTBI primer set. MiXCR was run by TCRdb on the multiplex PCR reads, yielding one entry per CDR3 protein. The sample lists a few hundred thousand distinct CDR3 sequences, around 45% occurring once. The source is a young woman with Graves' hyperthyroidism. The chain recombines TRBV2 with TRBJ2-6; tentative D call: TRBD2 (5 bases). The sequencing input was peripheral blood or thyroid tissue (not recorded which). CDR3 coding DNA: TGTGCCAGCCGGCTAGCAGCGGGGGCCAACGTCCTGACTTTC. Translation gives CASRLAAGANVLTF. Using reference TRBV2 and TRBJ2-6 for the parts outside the CDR3, the full variable domain is EPEVTQTPSHQVTQMGQEVILRCVPISNHLYFYWYRQILGQKVEFLVSFYNNEISEKSEIFDDQFSVERPDGSNFTLKIRSTKLEDSAMYFCASRLAAGANVLTFGAGSRLTVL.